Shown below are 18 T cell receptor beta chains from a single sample sequenced in a study of cytomegalovirus exposure and HLA in healthy donors. Vbeta (60) and Jbeta (13) primers were used in the PCR. The repertoire was sequenced with immunoSEQ multiplex PCR; TCRdb's copy has only in-frame clones and lacks some. The profile shows about 120,000 clones, around 78% of them singletons. Sequencing was carried out using PBMCs. The source is a woman in her twenties or thirties in good health and CMV-seropositive.

The J gene is TRBJ2-3, the V gene TRBV20-1, with no clear D. Trimming removed 6 bases at V and 3 bases at J, with 7 bases between. CDR3 size: 11 residues. Germline values: CDR1 DFQATT, CDR2 SNEGSKA (reference sequence). The chain's CDR3 is CSALRTDTQYF. The CDR3 DNA sequence: TGCAGTGCCTTGAGGACAGATACGCAGTATTTT.

CDR3 DNA sequence: TGTGCCAGCAGCACGGGACACCTGACTGAAGCTTTCTTT. This codes for CASSTGHLTEAFF. The genes are TRBV6-5 and TRBJ1-1, with TRBD1 as a possible D gene (6 bases). In germline, CDR1 is MNHEY, CDR2 SVGAGI. V lost 6 bases to trimming and J lost 5 bases, with 13 bases between them. CDR3 length: 13 residues.

This clone has more than one count but fewer than ten. V is TRBV6-1 and J is TRBJ2-4; D is ambiguous. The CDR3 length is 15 residues. Trimming cost V 6 bases and J 3 bases, with 15 bases left between them. Germline V lookup: CDR1 MNHNS, CDR2 SASEGT. The CDR3 nucleotides are TGTGCCAGCAGGCCCTACTCCCTAGACAAAAACATTCAGTACTTC. It encodes CASRPYSLDKNIQYF.

V gene TRBV7-3 combines with J gene TRBJ2-3; the match to TRBD2 covers 7 bases. The germline gives CDR1 SGHTA, CDR2 FQGTGA. The junction had 9 bases not matched to a gene; V was cut back by 5 bases and J by 7 bases. This CDR3 comprises 14 residues. The CDR3 reads CASSPTAGLNTQYF. The CDR3 region has the DNA TGTGCCAGCAGCCCGACAGCGGGACTCAATACGCAGTATTTT.

This clone was seen just once. The chain carries TRBV7-6 and TRBJ2-1; D may be TRBD2 (5 bases). CDR1 is SGHVS, CDR2 FNYEAQ, per germline. V lost 0 bases and J lost 6, with 6 bases in between. This CDR3 is 13 amino acids long. The CDR3 here is CASSLAEVNEQFF. The DNA for the CDR3 is TGTGCCAGCAGCTTAGCGGAGGTCAATGAGCAGTTCTTC.

This rearrangement joins TRBV11-2 to TRBJ2-2, with unresolved D. With 5 bases removed from V and 4 bases from J, the gap between germline ends came to 11 bases. Germline V CDR1 and CDR2: SGHAT, FQNNGV. This CDR3 has 14 amino acids. The CDR3 nucleotides read TGTGCCAGCAGCCAACAGCTCTCCACCGGGGAGCTGTTTTTT. It codes for CASSQQLSTGELFF.

The gene calls are TRBV7-9 and TRBJ1-1; a weak D match, TRBD1 (6 bases). Per germline, CDR1 SEHNR and CDR2 FQNEAQ (reference sequence). V was pared by 2 bases and J by 2 bases, with 9 bases between. CDR3 length equals 14 residues. This CDR3 is CASSLSGTNTEAFF. The CDR3 DNA reads TGTGCCAGCAGCTTAAGTGGGACAAACACTGAAGCTTTCTTT.

This clone was seen a few times. The J gene is TRBJ1-2, the V gene TRBV4-2; 8 bases align to TRBD1. Germline loops: CDR1 LGHNA, CDR2 YNFKEQ. The trim removed 2 bases at V and 4 bases at J, leaving 6 bases unmatched. This CDR3 is built from 15 residues. The CDR3 region has the DNA TGTGCCAGCAGCCAAACCGGGACAGGTAGCTATGGCTACACCTTC. This sequence encodes CASSQTGTGSYGYTF.

This chain joins TRBV2 and TRBJ2-1, with 9 positions matching TRBD2. Looked up from germline, CDR1 is SNHLY and CDR2 is FYNNEI. Germline trimming cut 4 bases from V and 15 bases from J; bases unmatched to any gene: 10. This CDR3 contains 13 residues. CDR3 DNA sequence: TGTGCCAGCAGTGGACTAGCGGTGTCACAACGGTTCTTC. Encoded protein: CASSGLAVSQRFF.

The genes are TRBV6-6 and TRBJ1-1, with a tentative D call TRBD1 (6 bases). The length of the CDR3 is 15 residues. V shed 5 bases and J shed 3 bases, with 16 bases lying between them. CDR1 and CDR2 from the germline V gene are MNHNY and SVGAGI (reference sequence). For the CDR3, the DNA is TGTGCCAGCAGTACCCTCCCAGCAGGGGACACTGAAGCTTTCTTT. The encoded protein is CASSTLPAGDTEAFF.

The chain links TRBV12-5 to TRBJ1-1; 7 nucleotides line up with TRBD1. The CDR3 sequence is 15 residues long. The V gene end was trimmed by 2 bases and the J gene end by 0 bases; junction bases not matched to a gene: 3. Germline CDR1 LGHNT, CDR2 FRNRAP. The CDR3 here is CASGLLQGMNTEAFF. DNA for the CDR3: TGTGCTAGTGGTTTGTTACAGGGGATGAACACTGAAGCTTTCTTT.

The chain is built from TRBV19 and TRBJ1-2, with D maybe TRBD1 (6 bases). The CDR3 is 15 amino acids. Germline V gene sequence: CDR1 LNHDA, CDR2 SQIVND (reference sequence). V dropped 3 bases and J dropped 0 bases, with 11 bases sitting between them. The CDR3 reads CASSITGSSNYGYTF. The CDR3 DNA sequence: TGTGCCAGTAGTATTACAGGGAGTTCTAACTATGGCTACACCTTC.

The J gene is TRBJ2-7, the V gene TRBV6-1; the match to TRBD2 covers 10 bases. CDR1 and CDR2 from the germline V gene are MNHNS and SASEGT. There are 15 residues in the CDR3. V was pared by 2 bases and J by 2 bases, with 3 bases of the junction left unmatched. CDR3 coding DNA: TGTGCCAGCAGTGAAAAGCTAGCGGGGGCCTACGAGCAGTACTTC. Its translation is CASSEKLAGAYEQYF.

This clone was seen a handful of times. The chain has TRBV5-4 and TRBJ2-1; 13 positions match TRBD2. V shed 3 bases and J 8 bases; nucleotides not matched to a gene: 8. From germline, CDR1 is SGHNT and CDR2 YYREEE (reference sequence). This CDR3 is built from 16 residues. The chain's CDR3 is CASSSRTSGGGDEQFF. The CDR3 bases are TGTGCCAGCAGCTCACGGACTAGCGGGGGCGGGGATGAGCAGTTCTTC.

The chain carries TRBV27 and TRBJ2-7; 8 nucleotides align to TRBD1. Germline assignment: CDR1 MNHEY and CDR2 SMNVEV (reference sequence). The V gene end was trimmed by 1 base and the J gene end by 2 bases; junction bases not matched to a gene: 4. The CDR3 consists of 15 residues. DNA of the CDR3: TGTGCCAGCAGTTTATTGGACAGGGCCCCCTACGAGCAGTACTTC. It encodes CASSLLDRAPYEQYF.

This chain joins TRBV6-5 and TRBJ1-3, with 7 bases aligning to TRBD1. The germline V gene encodes CDR1 MNHEY and CDR2 SVGAGI. V dropped 6 bases and J dropped 1; count of bases not matched to a gene: 0. This CDR3 comprises 13 residues. This CDR3 reads CASRTGSGNTIYF. The CDR3 nucleotides are TGTGCCAGCAGGACAGGGTCTGGAAACACCATATATTTT.

The chain uses TRBV11-2 and TRBJ2-5, with 8 bases aligning to TRBD2. The CDR3 has 15 amino acids. CDR1 SGHAT and CDR2 FQNNGV come from the germline V gene. The J segment lost 5 bases and the V segment lost 1 base, leaving 6 bases of the junction unmatched. The CDR3 sequence: CASSLGVGGGETQYF. The CDR3, as DNA: TGTGCCAGCAGCTTAGGGGTTGGCGGGGGGGAGACCCAGTACTTC. The whole variable domain, remainder taken from reference TRBV11-2 and TRBJ2-5, is EAGVAQSPRYKIIEKRQSVAFWCNPISGHATLYWYQQILGQGPKLLIQFQNNGVVDDSQLPKDRFSAERLKGVDSTLKIQPAKLEDSAVYLCASSLGVGGGETQYFGPGTRLLVL.

This chain connects TRBV4-2 to TRBJ2-2; 8 bases are shared with TRBD2. The CDR3 contains 17 residues. The germline CDR1 and CDR2 sequences are LGHNA and YNFKEQ. V trimming: 0 bases; J trimming: 4 bases; junction bases outside the gene matches: 7. The CDR3 DNA sequence: TGTGCCAGCAGCCAAGATTCCAGCGCGGGGGGCACCGGGGAGCTGTTTTTT. As protein: CASSQDSSAGGTGELFF.